This TCR beta chain was recovered during a study of OX40 agonist ivuxolimab in advanced cancers. Study conclusions and caveats: The 0.1-3.0 mg/kg partial responders had among the lowest clonal expansion. In general, CD8+ T cells held more expanded clones than CD4+ did, on average.

On this clone: Its antigen is as yet unknown.

This table comes from immunoSEQ multiplex PCR, and its TCRdb copy is limited to in-frame clones, with some not included. The sample includes 68,000 or so clones, roughly four fifths of them seen just once. The length of the CDR3 is 13 residues. V lost 5 bases and J 6 bases, leaving 11 bases between the germline ends. Germline-derived CDR1 and CDR2 are SEHNR and FQNEAQ (reference sequence). This clonotype was sampled from an adult with an advanced solid tumor such as melanoma, head and neck, liver or kidney cancer. This chain links TRBV7-9 with TRBJ1-5; D not certain. The sample was CD4+ or CD8+ T cells sorted from blood, taken in a trial of the OX40 agonist ivuxolimab. The CDR3 sequence is CASSEGPPQPQHF. Written as DNA, the CDR3 is TGTGCCAGCAGCGAGGGTCCACCTCAGCCCCAGCATTTT. The whole variable domain, filled in from reference TRBV7-9 and TRBJ1-5, reads DTGVSQNPRHKITKRGQNVTFRCDPISEHNRLYWYRQTLGQGPEFLTYFQNEAQLEKSRLLSDRFSAERPKGSFSTLEIQRTEQGDSAMYLCASSEGPPQPQHFGDGTRLSIL.